This T cell receptor beta chain was retrieved from a study of cytomegalovirus exposure and HLA in healthy donors. Findings of the study overall: In a later analysis, CMV-associated beta chains were mostly HLA-associated, it appeared.

CDR3 size: 15 residues. J was trimmed by 5 bases and V by 3 bases; bases with no gene match: 1. The V gene's germline CDR1 is SGDLS and CDR2 YYNGEE. About this clone itself: Its antigen remains unidentified.

Researchers ran the PCR with 60 Vbeta and 13 Jbeta primers. TCRdb's copy holds only in-frame clones and misses some; the assay was immunoSEQ multiplex PCR. The sample has 55,000 to 75,000 clones. The sample was PBMCs. The clonotype originates from a male donor in good health and CMV-seronegative. The chain employs TRBV9 and TRBJ2-2, with 13 bases fitting TRBD2. CDR3 loop: CASSGGLAGTGELFF. CDR3 bases: TGTGCCAGCAGCGGGGGACTAGCGGGGACCGGGGAGCTGTTTTTT.